This T cell receptor beta chain comes out of a study of blood T cell repertoires in COVID-19. Germline V CDR1 and CDR2: SQVTM, ANQGSEA. The CDR3 has 13 residues. V dropped 1 base and J dropped 8 bases, with 14 bases sitting between them. Recruitment covered some 25 US areas and drew participants whose ages spanned about 18 to 90 years. Cohorts were determined from participant-reported clinical history. Here immunoSEQ multiplex PCR was the method, and the copy in TCRdb shows in-frame clones only, minus some. The sample records 300,000 or so clones, roughly 85% being singletons. This receptor was taken from a woman younger than 45 who had recovered from COVID-19. The J gene is TRBJ1-2, the V gene TRBV29-1, with D maybe TRBD1 (6 bases). Source material: PBMCs or T cells enriched from blood (not recorded which). The CDR3 region is CSVEGRTEDGYTF. The DNA for the CDR3 is TGCAGCGTTGAAGGACGGACAGAGGACGGCTACACCTTC.